What follows describes a single T cell receptor beta chain. The antigen remains undetermined. Some clones are missing from TCRdb's copy, which holds only in-frame ones; the method was immunoSEQ multiplex PCR. The top ten hold around 3.3% of the sample, which has tens of thousands of clones, roughly 93% seen once. The entry originates in a study of cytomegalovirus exposure and HLA in healthy donors. Across the study: The 95 to 150 validation repertoires were produced on the same platform as the roughly 720 repertoires of the first cohort. This was reported in a later analysis. General study results and limits: With high specificity and sensitivity, the classifier reportedly diagnosed cytomegalovirus status. A list of roughly 180 TCR beta chains associated with cytomegalovirus was given.

The donors were part of the validation cohort, which consisted of about 130 subjects and was separate from the first cohort of hundreds of subjects. CDR3 length: 15 residues. V shed 5 bases and J shed 2 bases, with 15 bases lying between them. Per germline, CDR1 SGHNT and CDR2 YENEEA. Sequencing was performed on PBMCs. The rearrangement links TRBV11-3 to TRBJ1-1, with a tentative D call TRBD1 (5 bases). This clonotype originated in a woman younger than 45 in good health and CMV-seronegative. The CDR3 nucleotides read TGTGCCAGCAGCCCGGGTGGTAGGGGTAACACTGAAGCTTTCTTT. Translation gives CASSPGGRGNTEAFF.